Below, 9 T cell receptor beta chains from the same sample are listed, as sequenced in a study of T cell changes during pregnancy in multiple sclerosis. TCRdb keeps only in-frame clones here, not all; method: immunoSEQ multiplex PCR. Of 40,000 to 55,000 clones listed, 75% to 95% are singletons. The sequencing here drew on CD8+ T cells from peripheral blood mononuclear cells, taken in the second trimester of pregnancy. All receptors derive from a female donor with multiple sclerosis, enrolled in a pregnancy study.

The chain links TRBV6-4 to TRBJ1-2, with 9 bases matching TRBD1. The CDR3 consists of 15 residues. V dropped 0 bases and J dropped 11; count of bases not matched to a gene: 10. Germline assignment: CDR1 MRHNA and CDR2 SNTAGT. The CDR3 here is CASSDSMGQGSPYTF. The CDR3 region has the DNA TGTGCCAGCAGTGACTCGATGGGACAGGGTTCTCCATACACCTTC.

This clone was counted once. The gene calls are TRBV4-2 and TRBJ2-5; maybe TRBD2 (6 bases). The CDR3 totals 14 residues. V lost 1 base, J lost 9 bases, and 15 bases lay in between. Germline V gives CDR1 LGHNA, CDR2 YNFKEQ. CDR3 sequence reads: CASSQVRGGGSQYF. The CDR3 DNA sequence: TGTGCCAGCAGCCAAGTACGGGGAGGTGGGTCCCAGTACTTC.

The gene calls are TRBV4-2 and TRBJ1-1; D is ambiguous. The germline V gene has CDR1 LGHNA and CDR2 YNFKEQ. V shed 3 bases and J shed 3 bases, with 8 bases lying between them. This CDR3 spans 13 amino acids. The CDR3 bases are TGTGCCAGCAGCCAGAGTAGTTACACTGAAGCTTTCTTT. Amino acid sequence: CASSQSSYTEAFF.

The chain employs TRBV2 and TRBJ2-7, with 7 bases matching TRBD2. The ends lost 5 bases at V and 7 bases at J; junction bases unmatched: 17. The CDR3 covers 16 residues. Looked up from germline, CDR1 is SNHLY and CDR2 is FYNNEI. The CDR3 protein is CASSTSVSWYYWEQYF. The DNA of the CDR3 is TGTGCCAGCAGTACTAGCGTGTCCTGGTACTACTGGGAGCAGTACTTC. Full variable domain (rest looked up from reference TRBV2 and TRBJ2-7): EPEVTQTPSHQVTQMGQEVILRCVPISNHLYFYWYRQILGQKVEFLVSFYNNEISEKSEIFDDQFSVERPDGSNFTLKIRSTKLEDSAMYFCASSTSVSWYYWEQYFGPGTRLTVT.

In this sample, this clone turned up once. CDR3 DNA sequence: TGTGCCAGCAGCTTAGTCCTAGCGGGGGGGACCCAGTACTTC. This encodes CASSLVLAGGTQYF. The genes are TRBV7-2 and TRBJ2-5; 11 bases map to TRBD2. Per germline, CDR1 SGHTA and CDR2 FQGNSA. The V and J ends lost 1 base and 7 bases, in that order; junction bases with no gene match: 2. The CDR3 spans 14 residues.

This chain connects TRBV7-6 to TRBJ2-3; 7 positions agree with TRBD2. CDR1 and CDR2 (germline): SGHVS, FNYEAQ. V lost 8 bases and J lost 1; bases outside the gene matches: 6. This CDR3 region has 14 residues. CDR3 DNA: TGTGCCAGCTCAAACCTAGCGGGCACAGATACGCAGTATTTT. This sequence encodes CASSNLAGTDTQYF. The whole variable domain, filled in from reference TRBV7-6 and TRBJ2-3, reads GAGVSQSPRYKVTKRGQDVALRCDPISGHVSLYWYRQALGQGPEFLTYFNYEAQQDKSGLPNDRFSAERPEGSISTLTIQRTEQRDSAMYRCASSNLAGTDTQYFGPGTRLTVL.

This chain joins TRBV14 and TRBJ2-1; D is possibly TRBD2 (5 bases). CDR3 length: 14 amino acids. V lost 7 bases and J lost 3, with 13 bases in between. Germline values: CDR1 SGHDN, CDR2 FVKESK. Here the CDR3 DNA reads TGTGCCAGCACCGCTGGAGGACTCTACAATGAGCAGTTCTTC. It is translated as CASTAGGLYNEQFF.

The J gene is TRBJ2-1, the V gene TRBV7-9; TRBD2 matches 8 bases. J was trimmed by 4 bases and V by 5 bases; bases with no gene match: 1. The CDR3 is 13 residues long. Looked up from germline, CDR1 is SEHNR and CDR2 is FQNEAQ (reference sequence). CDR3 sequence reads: CASSRGGYNEQFF. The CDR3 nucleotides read TGTGCCAGCAGCCGGGGGGGGTACAATGAGCAGTTCTTC. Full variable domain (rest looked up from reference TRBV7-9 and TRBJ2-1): DTGVSQNPRHKITKRGQNVTFRCDPISEHNRLYWYRQTLGQGPEFLTYFQNEAQLEKSRLLSDRFSAERPKGSFSTLEIQRTEQGDSAMYLCASSRGGYNEQFFGPGTRLTVL.

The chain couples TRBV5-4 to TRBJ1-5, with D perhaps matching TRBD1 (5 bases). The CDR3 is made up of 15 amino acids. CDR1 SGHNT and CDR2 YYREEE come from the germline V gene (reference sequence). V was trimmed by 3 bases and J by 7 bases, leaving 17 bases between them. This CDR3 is CASSYGRGRGQPQHF. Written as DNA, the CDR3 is TGTGCCAGCAGCTACGGACGGGGCCGGGGGCAGCCCCAGCATTTT.